A single sample is the source of the 26 T cell receptor beta chains below, sequenced in a study of blood T cell repertoires in COVID-19. Assay used: immunoSEQ multiplex PCR; TCRdb lists only in-frame clones, some missing. The table includes around 120,000 clones, 85% to 90% detected once. Sequencing was done on a sample of peripheral blood. Receptors originate from a woman of 80 years or more with acute or convalescent COVID-19.

The chain couples TRBV9 to TRBJ2-1; D is unresolved. The length of the CDR3 is 14 residues. V dropped 6 bases and J dropped 2 bases, with 12 bases sitting between them. From germline, CDR1 is SGDLS and CDR2 YYNGEE. CDR3 amino acids: CASTSVQTYNEQFF. The CDR3 DNA reads TGTGCCAGCACTTCCGTACAGACCTACAATGAGCAGTTCTTC.

The V gene is TRBV19, the J gene TRBJ2-3; tentatively, D is TRBD2 (6 bases). CDR1 and CDR2 (germline): LNHDA, SQIVND (reference sequence). Between the trimmed V and J ends, which lost 5 bases and 2 bases, there was a span of 20 bases. CDR3 length: 17 residues. The CDR3 DNA is TGTGCCAGTAGTCGGTCGGAACTAGCTACCACCACAGATACGCAGTATTTT. Translation: CASSRSELATTTDTQYF.

The J gene is TRBJ2-5, the V gene TRBV11-2, with unresolved D. Germline V CDR1 and CDR2: SGHAT, FQNNGV. V shed 5 bases and J shed 5 bases, with 18 bases lying between them. This CDR3 has 15 residues. The CDR3 DNA sequence: TGTGCCAGCAGCACGACGCGGATGCTCACTGAGACCCAGTACTTC. Amino acids: CASSTTRMLTETQYF.

CDR3 amino acids: CATARGLYGYTF. The CDR3 nucleotides are TGTGCCACCGCCAGGGGGCTTTATGGCTACACCTTC. This chain links TRBV12-3 or TRBV12-4 with TRBJ1-2; 8 bases are a match to TRBD1. This CDR3 has 12 amino acids. With 10 bases clipped from V and 5 bases from J, the junction kept 6 bases outside the gene matches.

The chain combines TRBV11-2 with TRBJ1-2; weak D call: TRBD1 (5 bases). Trimming took off 0 bases at V and 8 bases at J, with 13 bases between the two ends. Germline loops: CDR1 SGHAT, CDR2 FQNNGV. There are 14 residues in the CDR3. The CDR3 DNA reads as TGTGCCAGCAGCTTAGATCGGACAACGCTGGGCTACACCTTC. Its translation: CASSLDRTTLGYTF.

This clone was detected only once. CDR3 sequence (DNA): TGTGCCAGCAGTTTGAGCAGGGTCACTAATGAAAAACTGTTTTTT. The encoded protein is CASSLSRVTNEKLFF. V and J are TRBV28 and TRBJ1-4, with a possible D match to TRBD1 (5 bases). The germline V gene has CDR1 MDHEN and CDR2 SYDVKM. CDR3 length equals 15 residues. V was clipped by 3 bases and J by 2 bases, with 10 bases between them.

The CDR3 reads CASSPGQGSTGYTF. The CDR3 DNA follows: TGTGCCAGCAGCCCGGGACAGGGATCCACCGGCTACACCTTC. The V and J genes are TRBV7-2 and TRBJ1-2; 9 bases map to TRBD1. Germline V gene lookup returns CDR1 SGHTA and CDR2 FQGNSA. Losses at the gene ends were 5 bases for V and 8 bases for J; bases not matched to a gene: 9. CDR3 length: 14 residues. The variable domain in full, with the rest retrieved from reference TRBV7-2 and TRBJ1-2, is GAGVSQSPSNKVTEKGKDVELRCDPISGHTALYWYRQSLGQGLEFLIYFQGNSAPDKSGLPSDRFSAERTGGSVSTLTIQRTQQEDSAVYLCASSPGQGSTGYTFGSGTRLTVV.

V gene TRBV5-1 combines with J gene TRBJ1-4; 9 bases are a match to TRBD1. Looked up from germline, CDR1 is SGHRS and CDR2 is YFSETQ. V trimming: 7 bases; J trimming: 5 bases; junction bases outside the gene matches: 6. This CDR3 spans 14 amino acids. CDR3 sequence reads: CASRPTGGNEKLFF. The DNA for the CDR3 is TGCGCCAGCCGACCTACAGGGGGCAATGAAAAACTGTTTTTT.

The chain is built from TRBV9 and TRBJ2-2; the D gene is possibly TRBD1 (6 bases). Germline CDR1 is SGDLS and CDR2 is YYNGEE. The CDR3 covers 15 residues. The V end was cut by 5 bases, the J end by 6 bases, with 17 bases between. The CDR3 DNA sequence: TGTGCCAGCAGACCATTTTCACAGGGTGCCGGGGAGCTGTTTTTT. Its protein product is CASRPFSQGAGELFF.

The rearrangement links TRBV19 to TRBJ2-7; 9 nucleotides align to TRBD1. The germline gives CDR1 LNHDA, CDR2 SQIVND (reference sequence). V was clipped by 5 bases and J by 5 bases; unmatched bases: 7. The CDR3 is made up of 14 amino acids. CDR3 DNA sequence: TGTGCCAGTAGTTCCCGGGACAGGGTCCACGAGCAGTACTTC. Its translation is CASSSRDRVHEQYF.

The count of this clone is one. The rearrangement links TRBV19 to TRBJ1-6; 8 nucleotides match TRBD1. The CDR3 extends over 14 amino acids. Per the germline V gene, CDR1 is LNHDA and CDR2 is SQIVND (reference sequence). V dropped 8 bases and J dropped 9; count of bases not matched to a gene: 9. The CDR3 DNA is TGTGCCAGTCGGACGACAGGGGTGGTTTCACCCCTCCACTTT. Translation gives CASRTTGVVSPLHF.

This rearrangement joins TRBV3-1 (or the pseudogene TRBV3-2) to TRBJ1-4, with a tentative D call TRBD1 (6 bases). Germline V gene lookup returns CDR1 LGHDT and CDR2 YNNKEL (reference sequence). CDR3 length equals 15 residues. The V end was cut by 4 bases, the J end by 8 bases, with 17 bases between. CDR3 sequence: CASSPLTGLGEKLFF. The CDR3 DNA reads TGTGCCAGCAGCCCGCTAACAGGGCTCGGGGAAAAACTGTTTTTT.

There are a few counts of this clone. The chain couples TRBV30 to TRBJ1-6, with TRBD1 identical over 11 bases. The V gene's germline CDR1 is GTSNPN and CDR2 SVGIG (reference sequence). Losses at the gene ends were 1 base for V and 9 bases for J; bases not matched to a gene: 2. There are 14 residues in the CDR3. CDR3 DNA sequence: TGTGCCTGGAGTGAGGGACAGGGGGTTTCACCCCTCCACTTT. It is translated as CAWSEGQGVSPLHF.

The chain links TRBV7-9 to TRBJ1-2, with D possibly being TRBD1 (6 bases). V lost 11 bases, J lost 3 bases, and 16 bases lay in between. This CDR3 has 13 amino acids. Germline assignment: CDR1 SEHNR and CDR2 FQNEAQ (reference sequence). CDR3 sequence reads: CALGQLSDYGYTF. The CDR3 DNA follows: TGTGCCTTAGGACAGCTCTCGGACTATGGCTACACCTTC. Variable domain in full (rest from reference TRBV7-9 and TRBJ1-2): DTGVSQNPRHKITKRGQNVTFRCDPISEHNRLYWYRQTLGQGPEFLTYFQNEAQLEKSRLLSDRFSAERPKGSFSTLEIQRTEQGDSAMYLCALGQLSDYGYTFGSGTRLTVV.

CDR3 coding DNA: TGTGCCAGCAGAACCCTGAGCTCCTACGAGCAGTACTTC. Amino acid sequence: CASRTLSSYEQYF. The chain employs TRBV6-5 and TRBJ2-7; D remains ambiguous. The CDR3 is made up of 13 amino acids. The V gene lost 6 bases and the J gene lost 0 bases, with 9 bases spanning the gap. Germline CDR1 reads MNHEY; CDR2 reads SVGAGI.

The genes are TRBV27 and TRBJ2-1, with D perhaps TRBD1 (6 bases). The germline V and J ends were trimmed by 4 bases and 9 bases, with 13 bases remaining between them. CDR1 is MNHEY, CDR2 SMNVEV, per germline (reference sequence). The CDR3 runs 13 residues. CDR3 amino acids: CASSSGRGSEQFF. DNA for the CDR3: TGTGCCAGCAGTTCAGGCAGGGGAAGTGAGCAGTTCTTC.

V and J are TRBV10-3 and TRBJ2-2; 7 bases are shared with TRBD1. Losses at the gene ends were 4 bases for V and 0 bases for J; bases not matched to a gene: 8. This CDR3 region has 17 residues. Looked up from germline, CDR1 is ENHRY and CDR2 is SYGVKD. The CDR3 region has the DNA TGTGCCATCAGTGGGGAGACAGGGTGGTCGAACACCGGGGAGCTGTTTTTT. This gives the protein CAISGETGWSNTGELFF.

The chain joins TRBV6-6 to TRBJ2-7; perhaps TRBD2 as D (6 bases). The V gene's germline CDR1 is MNHNY and CDR2 SVGAGI (reference sequence). The CDR3 spans 14 residues. Trimming removed 2 bases from V and 2 bases from J, with 10 bases in between. The CDR3 spells CASSYTGGPYEQYF. The CDR3 bases are TGTGCCAGCAGTTACACCGGGGGTCCCTACGAGCAGTACTTC.

The V and J genes are TRBV15 and TRBJ1-2; D is perhaps TRBD1 (6 bases). The CDR3 length is 13 residues. The V end lost 2 bases, the J end lost 8 bases, and 12 bases lay between the germline ends. The germline CDR1 and CDR2 sequences are LNHNV and YYDKDF (reference sequence). CDR3 sequence (DNA): TGTGCCACCAGCAGAAACAGGGACGGAGGCTACACCTTC. Its translation: CATSRNRDGGYTF.

The count of this clone is one. The rearrangement links TRBV4-1 to TRBJ1-2; no definite D call. This CDR3 has 15 residues. Deletions cut 1 base from V and 1 base from J, with 10 bases between. Germline V gives CDR1 MGHRA, CDR2 YSYEKL. CDR3 protein: CASSQGPEFNYGYTF. CDR3 nucleotides: TGCGCCAGCAGCCAAGGGCCAGAATTTAACTATGGCTACACCTTC.

The chain couples TRBV5-5 to TRBJ1-1; D not resolved. Germline-derived CDR1 and CDR2 are SGHKS and YYEKEE (reference sequence). Trimming shortened V by 4 bases and J by 2 bases, and 18 bases separated the two germline ends. The CDR3 spans 16 residues. The CDR3 DNA reads TGTGCCAGCAGCCCTTATCGGGGTCAATCCAACACTGAAGCTTTCTTT. Translated, it gives CASSPYRGQSNTEAFF.

V usage is TRBV9 and J usage is TRBJ2-3; maybe TRBD2 (5 bases). The CDR3 is made up of 15 amino acids. Germline CDR1 and CDR2: SGDLS and YYNGEE. Trimming stripped 4 bases from V and 1 base from J, with 13 bases between. CDR3 bases: TGTGCCAGCAGCCGATCCCTTAGCGGCACAGATACGCAGTATTTT. The encoded protein is CASSRSLSGTDTQYF.

The J gene is TRBJ2-7, the V gene TRBV9; 10 bases align to TRBD1. Germline CDR1 reads SGDLS; CDR2 reads YYNGEE. The J segment lost 1 base and the V segment lost 4 bases, leaving 8 bases of the junction unmatched. CDR3 size: 16 residues. In DNA, the CDR3 is TGTGCCAGCAGCCCAGGTTCGGGACAGGGGTCCTACGAGCAGTACTTC. It translates to CASSPGSGQGSYEQYF.

The chain joins TRBV28 to TRBJ1-2; 9 bases map to TRBD1. Germline CDR1 and CDR2: MDHEN and SYDVKM. This CDR3 has 19 residues. Germline trimming cut 6 bases from V and 2 bases from J; bases unmatched to any gene: 19. The CDR3 nucleotides read TGTGCCAGCAGCCCCACCCGATGGGAACGACAGGGGGTAAACTATGGCTACACCTTC. This translates into CASSPTRWERQGVNYGYTF.

V gene TRBV10-3 combines with J gene TRBJ2-2, with D possibly matching TRBD1 (6 bases). V was clipped by 6 bases and J by 3 bases, with 11 bases between them. The CDR3 has 14 residues. The germline CDR1 and CDR2 sequences are ENHRY and SYGVKD. CDR3 sequence (DNA): TGTGCCATCAGACAGGGAATGGACACCGGGGAGCTGTTTTTT. The encoded protein is CAIRQGMDTGELFF.

This chain joins TRBV9 and TRBJ2-6, with 12 bases that match TRBD1. Germline trimming cut 3 bases from V and 0 bases from J; bases unmatched to any gene: 10. In germline, CDR1 is SGDLS, CDR2 YYNGEE. There are 20 residues in the CDR3. CDR3 sequence reads: CASSGAGTGGPGSGANVLTF. The CDR3 DNA sequence: TGTGCCAGCAGCGGCGCCGGGACAGGGGGCCCAGGCTCTGGGGCCAACGTCCTGACTTTC.